Sequencing of this TCR beta chain was carried out in a study of blood T cell repertoires in COVID-19. Study at large: COVID-19 samples, acute and convalescent, were from the United States, Italy and Spain. T cells, B-cell-depleted T cells, or PBMCs supplied cDNA or gDNA.

This clone was recorded a few times. The CDR3 length is 15 residues. V shed 0 bases and J shed 5 bases, with 8 bases lying between them. Germline CDR1 reads MGHRA; CDR2 reads YSYEKL. As handled by the study authors: Reference gene primers were amplified, and this amplification served to estimate nucleated cell counts. Assay used: immunoSEQ multiplex PCR; TCRdb lists only in-frame clones, some missing. V and J calls and clone size follow that table, whereas D and trimming were derived from the DNA. The repertoire holds roughly 38,000 clones, with around 85% as singletons. The receptor comes from a man between 45 and 60 years old with active COVID-19. The chain uses TRBV4-1 and TRBJ1-6; D gene uncertain. Sequencing was performed on peripheral blood. CDR3 sequence (DNA): TGCGCCAGCAGCCAAGAAGGAGGGAATAATTCACCCCTCCACTTT. Its protein is CASSQEGGNNSPLHF.